The T cell receptor (beta chain) described here comes from a study of long-term antiretroviral therapy in people with HIV. This CDR3 region has 15 residues. Trimming at V came to 3 bases and at J to 6 bases, leaving 5 bases not matched to a gene. Germline V gene lookup returns CDR1 MNHEY and CDR2 SMNVEV (reference sequence). Overall study findings and caveats: Whichever time point was examined, clones expanded before ART dominated the repertoire. Relative to transplant donor controls, diversity remained lower despite increasing after ART.

Assay version v3.0 of immunoSEQ was used, and it was run at survey level. TCRdb keeps only in-frame clones here, not all; method: immunoSEQ multiplex PCR. Here the sample spans about 35,000 clones, 65% to 75% being singletons. To note about this clone: Its target is unknown.

The starting material was unsorted PBMCs, obtained 3 years after starting antiretroviral therapy. The V call is TRBV27, the J call TRBJ1-5; 10 nucleotides align to TRBD1. The clonotype originates from a man aged 45 to 65 with HIV. CDR3 residues: CASSFRQGAGQPQHF. CDR3 nucleotides: TGTGCCAGCAGTTTCCGACAGGGGGCAGGTCAGCCCCAGCATTTT.